This is a list of T cell receptor beta chains from one sample in a study of Graves' ophthalmopathy and Graves' hyperthyroidism. MiXCR was run by TCRdb on the multiplex PCR reads, yielding one entry per CDR3 protein. The sample shows 580,000 or so distinct CDR3 sequences, approximately 37% of them seen only once. Sequenced material: peripheral blood or thyroid tissue (not recorded which). The receptors derive from an adult man with Graves' hyperthyroidism. Both conserved end residues are part of each CDR3. The D gene is left open where the match is weak. Expanded clones get a size class; other rows say once, few or many, or leave the size out.

abundance: -; d_gene: TRBD1; j_gene: TRBJ2-5; v_gene: TRBV6-5; CDR3nt: TGTGCCAGCAGTGACCTGGGGACAGGGAAAGAGACCCAGTACTTC; CDR3aa: CASSDLGTGKETQYF
abundance: few; d_gene: TRBD2; j_gene: TRBJ2-2; v_gene: TRBV7-2; CDR3nt: TGTGCCAGCAGCTTATTCTCGCGGGGGACCTTGGGTACCGGGGAGCTGTTTTTT; CDR3aa: CASSLFSRGTLGTGELFF
abundance: many; d_gene: -; j_gene: TRBJ2-7; v_gene: TRBV6-6; CDR3nt: TGTGCCAGCAGTCCTGTGGTGGCGATCCACGAGCAGTACTTC; CDR3aa: CASSPVVAIHEQYF
abundance: few; d_gene: -; j_gene: TRBJ2-7; v_gene: TRBV5-5; CDR3nt: TGTGCCAGCAGCTTAGTCGTGAATGTCGGGGAGCAGTACTTC; CDR3aa: CASSLVVNVGEQYF
abundance: -; d_gene: -; j_gene: TRBJ1-1; v_gene: TRBV7-4; CDR3nt: TGTGCCAGCTTCCTACCAGGGGCTGAAGCTTTCTTT; CDR3aa: CASFLPGAEAFF
abundance: many; d_gene: -; j_gene: TRBJ2-7; v_gene: TRBV20-1; CDR3nt: TGCAGTGCTAGGAGGGGGAGGAGAGCCTACGAGCAGTACTTC; CDR3aa: CSARRGRRAYEQYF
abundance: many; d_gene: TRBD2; j_gene: TRBJ2-7; v_gene: TRBV5-1; CDR3nt: TGCGCCAGCAGCTTGAACCTAGCGGAGGAGCAGTACTTC; CDR3aa: CASSLNLAEEQYF
abundance: many; d_gene: TRBD1; j_gene: TRBJ2-7; v_gene: TRBV10-1; CDR3nt: TGCGCCAGCAGTGGGACAGGGCTACCCTACGAGCAGTACTTC; CDR3aa: CASSGTGLPYEQYF
abundance: -; d_gene: -; j_gene: TRBJ1-1; v_gene: TRBV7-9; CDR3nt: TGTGCCAGCAGCTTGGACAGAGCTTCCACTGAAGCTTTCTTT; CDR3aa: CASSLDRASTEAFF
abundance: few; d_gene: -; j_gene: TRBJ1-3; v_gene: TRBV20-1; CDR3nt: TGCAGTGCTAGAGATCTTCAGGGAACTGGAAACACCATATATTTT; CDR3aa: CSARDLQGTGNTIYF
abundance: many; d_gene: TRBD2; j_gene: TRBJ2-2; v_gene: TRBV10-3; CDR3nt: TGTGCCATCAGTGAATCGCGGGAGGGCCCCGGGGAGCTGTTTTTT; CDR3aa: CAISESREGPGELFF
abundance: -; d_gene: TRBD1; j_gene: TRBJ2-5; v_gene: TRBV12-3/TRBV12-4; CDR3nt: TGTGCCAGCAGGGTCGGGACAGGGACGGATGAGACCCAGTACTTC; CDR3aa: CASRVGTGTDETQYF
abundance: -; d_gene: TRBD1; j_gene: TRBJ2-7; v_gene: TRBV29-1; CDR3nt: TGCAGCGTTGAACCCAAGGGGGCAGGCATGCAGTACTTC; CDR3aa: CSVEPKGAGMQYF
abundance: -; d_gene: -; j_gene: TRBJ2-3; v_gene: TRBV7-2; CDR3nt: TGTGCCAGCAGCTTAGGCACAGGAAGCACAGATACGCAGTATTTT; CDR3aa: CASSLGTGSTDTQYF
abundance: few; d_gene: -; j_gene: TRBJ1-6; v_gene: TRBV3-1; CDR3nt: TGTGCCAGCAGCCAAGATCAAAATTCACCCCTCCACTTT; CDR3aa: CASSQDQNSPLHF
abundance: few; d_gene: -; j_gene: TRBJ1-1; v_gene: TRBV13; CDR3nt: TGTGCCAGCGCGGAAGGTGGTGGGAACACTGAAGCTTTCTTT; CDR3aa: CASAEGGGNTEAFF
abundance: -; d_gene: TRBD2; j_gene: TRBJ2-1; v_gene: TRBV12-3/TRBV12-4; CDR3nt: TGTGCCAGCAGTTTGATGTCTAGCGGGAGCCATGAGCAGTTCTTC; CDR3aa: CASSLMSSGSHEQFF
abundance: few; d_gene: -; j_gene: TRBJ1-2; v_gene: TRBV2; CDR3nt: TGTGCCAGCAGTGATTCGTTTTTGAGATCCTACACCTTC; CDR3aa: CASSDSFLRSYTF
abundance: -; d_gene: -; j_gene: TRBJ1-1; v_gene: TRBV7-9; CDR3nt: TGTGCCAGCAGCTTAAGACAACCTGAAGCTTTCTTT; CDR3aa: CASSLRQPEAFF
abundance: once; d_gene: -; j_gene: TRBJ2-5; v_gene: TRBV7-9; CDR3nt: TGTGCCAGCGGCCGGACAGTGGGCGCGGAGACCCAGTACTTC; CDR3aa: CASGRTVGAETQYF
abundance: -; d_gene: -; j_gene: TRBJ2-5; v_gene: TRBV3-1; CDR3nt: TGTGCCAGCAGCCAAGATATTTCGTCTAGGGCACAAGAGACCCAGTACTTC; CDR3aa: CASSQDISSRAQETQYF
abundance: many; d_gene: TRBD1; j_gene: TRBJ1-6; v_gene: TRBV28; CDR3nt: TGTGCCAGCAGATCGGACAGGACACACTATAATTCACCCCTCCACTTT; CDR3aa: CASRSDRTHYNSPLHF